The rows below give T cell receptor beta chains drawn from one sample of a study of beta chain features in type 1 diabetes. This table comes from immunoSEQ multiplex PCR, and its TCRdb copy is limited to in-frame clones, with some not included. The table lists over 200,000 clones, roughly a tenth of them singletons. The material sequenced was naive CD4+ T cells from blood. These receptors were taken from a man aged 30 to 39 with type 1 diabetes. Each CDR3 is given with its conserved first and last residue. A D gene is named only where the DNA matches it firmly. Where a row states a size, it is once, few, many or the class of an expanded clone; other rows omit it.

V,J,size,D,DNA,CDR3
TRBV7-2,TRBJ2-5,NA,NA,TGTGCCAGCAGCTTAGTATTCCAAGAGACCCAGTACTTC,CASSLVFQETQYF
TRBV5-4,TRBJ2-1,few,TRBD2,TGTGCCAGCAGCTTGGGGGGGGGTAAGGTAGGCCATGAGCAGTTCTTC,CASSLGGGKVGHEQFF
TRBV9,TRBJ2-3,NA,NA,TGTGCCAGCAGCGGCTCTACAGGGAGCACAGATACGCAGTATTTT,CASSGSTGSTDTQYF
TRBV4-2,TRBJ1-6,few,NA,TGTGCCAGCAGCCAAACTAAGGGGGAAAGGGTCGGTTCACCCCTCCACTTT,CASSQTKGERVGSPLHF
TRBV9,TRBJ1-4,NA,TRBD1,TGTGCCAGCAGCGTTGGACAGGGGAATGAAAAACTGTTTTTT,CASSVGQGNEKLFF
TRBV5-1,TRBJ1-4,NA,NA,TGCGCCAGCAGCTTGGGACAGTCGTTTGAAAAACTGTTTTTT,CASSLGQSFEKLFF
TRBV29-1,TRBJ1-5,few,NA,TGCAGCGTTGGGGAATCGGGGAAACAGCCCCAGCATTTT,CSVGESGKQPQHF
TRBV27,TRBJ1-6,NA,TRBD1,TGTGCCAGCGGGCGGGGACAGGCCAATTCACCCCTCCACTTT,CASGRGQANSPLHF
TRBV28,TRBJ1-1,NA,NA,TGTGCCAGCAGGCGAGGGACTGAAGCTTTCTTT,CASRRGTEAFF
TRBV9,TRBJ2-5,NA,NA,TGTGCCAGCAGCGAACAGGGTAACGGGGAAGAGACCCAGTACTTC,CASSEQGNGEETQYF
TRBV7-3,TRBJ1-6,few,NA,TGTGCCAGCAGCCTGGACAGCGGTGGATCACCCCTCCACTTT,CASSLDSGGSPLHF
TRBV19,TRBJ1-5,few,TRBD1,TGTGCCAGTTCCGGGACAGGGTCGCAGGATCAGCCCCAGCATTTT,CASSGTGSQDQPQHF
TRBV14,TRBJ2-5,NA,NA,TGTGCCAGCAGCCAGCGCAGGGGAGAGACCCAGTACTTC,CASSQRRGETQYF
TRBV6-5,TRBJ1-4,NA,TRBD1,TGTGCCAGCAGTTTATCGGGACAGGGCGATGAAAAACTGTTTTTT,CASSLSGQGDEKLFF